These 27 T cell receptor beta chains came from one sample sequenced in a study of blood T cell repertoires in COVID-19. Some clones are missing from TCRdb's copy, which holds only in-frame ones; the method was immunoSEQ multiplex PCR. In the table there are about 250,000 clones, over 70% of which are singletons. Sequencing was performed on peripheral blood. All receptors come from a man in his forties with acute or convalescent COVID-19.

The chain has TRBV11-3 and TRBJ1-1, with D unresolved. Trimming left V 2 bases short and J 7 bases short, with 17 bases between. The CDR3 extends over 15 amino acids. In germline, CDR1 is SGHNT, CDR2 YENEEA. CDR3 coding DNA: TGTGCCAGCAGCTTAATGGCCGAGGGAGGCCATGAAGCTTTCTTT. Its protein product is CASSLMAEGGHEAFF.

This clone was picked up one time. The CDR3 region is CASSRRTGSPTLSTDTQYF. CDR3 bases: TGCGCCAGCAGCCGACGTACAGGGAGCCCCACTTTGTCCACAGATACGCAGTATTTT. V gene TRBV4-3 combines with J gene TRBJ2-3; tentative D call: TRBD1 (6 bases). Germline CDR1 LGHNA, CDR2 YSLEER. This CDR3 contains 19 residues. V dropped 4 bases and J dropped 2 bases, with 25 bases sitting between them.

The chain employs TRBV11-2 and TRBJ2-7; no clear D gene. This CDR3 region has 13 residues. Germline lookup yields CDR1 SGHAT and CDR2 FQNNGV. The V and J ends lost 0 bases and 4 bases respectively, with 7 bases between them. CDR3 in amino acids: CASSLDRRYEQYF. The CDR3 DNA is TGTGCCAGCAGCTTAGATCGTCGGTACGAGCAGTACTTC.

This chain connects TRBV6-5 to TRBJ1-2; 7 bases are a match to TRBD1. The CDR3 is made up of 13 amino acids. V gave up 8 bases and J gave up 4 bases; unmatched junction bases: 7. Germline V gene data show CDR1 as MNHEY and CDR2 as SVGAGI. The CDR3 reads CASQGQSVYGYTF. CDR3 DNA: TGTGCCAGCCAGGGACAGTCTGTCTATGGCTACACCTTC.

This chain links TRBV12-5 with TRBJ2-3; 9 bases are a match to TRBD2. Germline trimming cut 0 bases from V and 0 bases from J; bases unmatched to any gene: 1. This CDR3 is built from 16 residues. Germline V CDR1 and CDR2: LGHNT, FRNRAP. CDR3 region: CASGLVTSGSTDTQYF. The CDR3 bases are TGTGCTAGTGGTTTGGTTACTAGCGGGAGCACAGATACGCAGTATTTT.

This chain uses TRBV19 with TRBJ1-4, with 8 positions matching TRBD1. CDR3 length: 15 residues. Unmatched junction bases numbered 3, after V lost 4 bases and J lost 2 bases. Looked up from germline, CDR1 is LNHDA and CDR2 is SQIVND (reference sequence). The CDR3 spells CASSTGTGTNEKLFF. The CDR3 DNA reads TGTGCCAGTAGTACCGGGACAGGCACTAATGAAAAACTGTTTTTT.

The chain has TRBV3-1 (or the pseudogene TRBV3-2) and TRBJ2-5; a weak D match, TRBD2 (5 bases). Germline V lookup: CDR1 LGHDT, CDR2 YNNKEL (reference sequence). V lost 2 bases and J 5 bases, leaving 12 bases between the germline ends. This CDR3 has 14 residues. The CDR3 bases are TGTGCCAGCAGCCAAACATGGACGGGGGAGACCCAGTACTTC. It codes for CASSQTWTGETQYF.

This chain connects TRBV5-4 to TRBJ1-1, with 12 bases fitting TRBD1. The CDR3 has 18 amino acids. Germline CDR1 SGHNT, CDR2 YYREEE (reference sequence). V lost 4 bases and J lost 3; bases outside the gene matches: 13. This CDR3 reads CASSAGRDRGLLDTEAFF. Written as DNA, the CDR3 is TGTGCCAGCAGCGCCGGGCGGGACAGGGGGCTTCTCGACACTGAAGCTTTCTTT. The entire variable domain, with the rest obtained from reference TRBV5-4 and TRBJ1-1, is as follows: ETGVTQSPTHLIKTRGQQVTLRCSSQSGHNTVSWYQQALGQGPQFIFQYYREEENGRGNFPPRFSGLQFPNYSSELNVNALELDDSALYLCASSAGRDRGLLDTEAFFGQGTRLTVV.

This chain connects TRBV10-1 to TRBJ2-7, with 8 bases fitting TRBD1. CDR1 is WNHNN and CDR2 is SYGVQD in the germline V gene (reference sequence). The junction had 4 bases not matched to a gene; V was cut back by 3 bases and J by 3 bases. The CDR3 spans 14 residues. CDR3 sequence reads: CASSDPGTGYEQYF. Written as DNA, the CDR3 is TGCGCCAGCAGTGACCCCGGGACAGGCTACGAGCAGTACTTC.

The rearrangement uses TRBV27 and TRBJ2-2, with TRBD2 matching 7 bases. This CDR3 has 14 residues. Germline V gene data show CDR1 as MNHEY and CDR2 as SMNVEV (reference sequence). The ends lost 3 bases at V and 4 bases at J; junction bases unmatched: 2. The CDR3 reads CASSFPGGTGELFF. The CDR3 DNA is TGTGCCAGCAGTTTTCCGGGAGGCACCGGGGAGCTGTTTTTT.

This chain joins TRBV5-6 and TRBJ2-1, with D perhaps matching TRBD2 (6 bases). CDR1 SGHDT and CDR2 YYEEEE come from the germline V gene. This CDR3 has 15 amino acids. Between the trimmed V and J ends, which lost 6 bases and 2 bases, there was a span of 15 bases. As DNA, the CDR3 is TGTGCCAGCACCCAATCGGGAGCGCCCTACAATGAGCAGTTCTTC. Translated, it gives CASTQSGAPYNEQFF.

With respect to this clone: Additional DNA sequences in this sample encode the identical CDR3. V gene TRBV5-6 combines with J gene TRBJ2-1; 9 bases match TRBD2. CDR3 length: 15 amino acids. CDR1 is SGHDT and CDR2 is YYEEEE in the germline V gene. J was trimmed by 4 bases and V by 0 bases; bases with no gene match: 2. The CDR3 loop reads CASSLGLAAYNEQFF. CDR3 in DNA: TGTGCCAGCAGCTTGGGACTAGCGGCTTACAATGAGCAGTTCTTC. The full variable domain, with the rest looked up from reference TRBV5-6 and TRBJ2-1, is DAGVTQSPTHLIKTRGQQVTLRCSPKSGHDTVSWYQQALGQGPQFIFQYYEEEERQRGNFPDRFSGHQFPNYSSELNVNALLLGDSALYLCASSLGLAAYNEQFFGPGTRLTVL.

V usage is TRBV10-3 and J usage is TRBJ1-2; 9 bases match TRBD1. CDR1 is ENHRY, CDR2 SYGVKD, per germline. The CDR3 spans 12 residues. The J segment lost 6 bases and the V segment lost 9 bases, leaving 5 bases of the junction unmatched. The CDR3 sequence: CAIRGQGDGYTF. The CDR3 bases are TGTGCCATTAGGGGACAGGGTGATGGCTACACCTTC.

The chain joins TRBV25-1 to TRBJ2-1, with 13 bases aligning to TRBD2. Germline CDR1 and CDR2: MGHDK and SYGVNS. With V trimmed by 4 bases and J by 0 bases, 6 bases remained unmatched. The CDR3 extends over 18 amino acids. This CDR3 reads CASSARGLAGDSYNEQFF. The CDR3 nucleotides read TGTGCCAGCAGTGCAAGAGGACTAGCGGGAGACTCCTACAATGAGCAGTTCTTC.

The J gene is TRBJ2-5, the V gene TRBV19, with 9 bases lining up with TRBD1. The CDR3 is 14 residues long. The J segment lost 3 bases and the V segment lost 5 bases, leaving 4 bases of the junction unmatched. CDR1 LNHDA and CDR2 SQIVND come from the germline V gene (reference sequence). The CDR3 DNA reads TGTGCCAGTAGTCCCAGGACAGGGGAAGAGACCCAGTACTTC. As protein: CASSPRTGEETQYF.

The J gene is TRBJ2-5, the V gene TRBV19; weak D call: TRBD1 (5 bases). In germline, CDR1 is LNHDA, CDR2 SQIVND (reference sequence). Trimming shortened V by 10 bases and J by 8 bases, and 14 bases separated the two germline ends. The CDR3 covers 11 residues. The CDR3 loop reads CATQSRATQYF. CDR3 sequence (DNA): TGTGCCACTCAAAGCAGGGCTACCCAGTACTTC.

V is TRBV6-6 and J is TRBJ2-3; D unresolved. The V end was cut by 6 bases, the J end by 6 bases, with 7 bases between. Per the germline V gene, CDR1 is MNHNY and CDR2 is SVGAGI (reference sequence). The CDR3 runs 11 residues. CDR3 sequence reads: CASSSRDTQYF. The DNA for the CDR3 is TGTGCCAGCAGCTCGAGGGATACGCAGTATTTT.

The chain has TRBV4-2 and TRBJ1-2; 9 nucleotides line up with TRBD1. The germline V gene has CDR1 LGHNA and CDR2 YNFKEQ. This CDR3 is built from 17 residues. V gave up 0 bases and J gave up 4 bases; unmatched junction bases: 9. The CDR3 nucleotides are TGTGCCAGCAGCCAAGAGGGACAGGGAGGGAAGGGCTATGGCTACACCTTC. Translating gives CASSQEGQGGKGYGYTF.

The gene calls are TRBV18 and TRBJ2-1, with 7 bases that match TRBD1. J gave up 9 bases and V 0 bases, and 5 bases lay outside the gene matches. Germline CDR1 and CDR2: KGHSH and LQKENI. This CDR3 comprises 14 residues. The CDR3 loop reads CASSPPTGVGEQFF. The CDR3 coding sequence is TGTGCCAGCTCACCACCAACAGGGGTGGGTGAGCAGTTCTTC.

CDR3 sequence (DNA): TGTGCCAGCAGTTACGGTCTCAGTTCGCAAGAGACCCAGTACTTC. It codes for CASSYGLSSQETQYF. The chain couples TRBV6-5 to TRBJ2-5; no clear D gene. CDR3 length equals 15 residues. Germline CDR1 and CDR2: MNHEY and SVGAGI. Deletions cut 2 bases from V and 2 bases from J, with 12 bases between.

Here the CDR3 reads CAWSSGRTGELFF. The CDR3 bases are TGTGCCTGGAGTTCGGGTAGAACCGGGGAGCTGTTTTTT. The V gene is TRBV30, the J gene TRBJ2-2; D ambiguous. The CDR3 has 13 amino acids. Trimming shortened V by 2 bases and J by 5 bases, and 9 bases separated the two germline ends. Germline-derived CDR1 and CDR2 are GTSNPN and SVGIG (reference sequence).

DNA of the CDR3: TGTGCCAGCAGCTTAGAAGACGGGGGTCTTGATTCACCCCTCCACTTT. This translates into CASSLEDGGLDSPLHF. The V and J genes are TRBV7-6 and TRBJ1-6; a possible D gene is TRBD1 (5 bases). Germline V gene lookup returns CDR1 SGHVS and CDR2 FNYEAQ. This CDR3 spans 16 amino acids. The V and J ends lost 1 base and 8 bases respectively, with 15 bases between them.

The chain recombines TRBV5-1 with TRBJ1-1, with 8 bases aligning to TRBD1. Germline-derived CDR1 and CDR2 are SGHRS and YFSETQ. V lost 4 bases to trimming and J lost 6 bases; unmatched junction nucleotides: 8. The CDR3 runs to 14 residues. CDR3 nucleotide sequence: TGCGCCAGCAGCGTGGACAGGGTCATAGCTGAAGCTTTCTTT. Its translation is CASSVDRVIAEAFF.

The rearrangement uses TRBV30 and TRBJ1-4; 7 bases are a match to TRBD1. This CDR3 has 13 amino acids. The V gene's germline CDR1 is GTSNPN and CDR2 SVGIG (reference sequence). V was pared by 5 bases and J by 7 bases, with 7 bases of the junction left unmatched. DNA for the CDR3: TGTGCCTGGGCCCGACAGGGCCCTGAAAAACTGTTTTTT. Its translation is CAWARQGPEKLFF.

This sequence joins TRBV7-9 and TRBJ1-1, with TRBD1 matching 10 bases. Germline V gene data show CDR1 as SEHNR and CDR2 as FQNEAQ (reference sequence). Unmatched junction bases numbered 5, after V lost 8 bases and J lost 2 bases. There are 14 residues in the CDR3. DNA of the CDR3: TGTGCCAGCGGTCTGACAGGGGGCAACACTGAAGCTTTCTTT. This translates into CASGLTGGNTEAFF.

Here the CDR3 reads CASSVRTSGAYNEQFF. The DNA of the CDR3 is TGTGCCAGCAGCGTTCGGACTAGCGGGGCCTACAATGAGCAGTTCTTC. The J gene is TRBJ2-1, the V gene TRBV9, with 12 bases aligning to TRBD2. Germline values: CDR1 SGDLS, CDR2 YYNGEE. V gave up 2 bases and J gave up 2 bases; unmatched junction bases: 2. The length of the CDR3 is 16 residues.

The chain recombines TRBV28 with TRBJ1-2; 8 bases are shared with TRBD1. CDR1 is MDHEN and CDR2 is SYDVKM in the germline V gene. V was clipped by 5 bases and J by 3 bases; unmatched bases: 5. The length of the CDR3 is 14 residues. CDR3 amino acids: CASSPGQVDYGYTF. CDR3 nucleotides: TGTGCCAGCAGTCCGGGACAGGTCGACTATGGCTACACCTTC.